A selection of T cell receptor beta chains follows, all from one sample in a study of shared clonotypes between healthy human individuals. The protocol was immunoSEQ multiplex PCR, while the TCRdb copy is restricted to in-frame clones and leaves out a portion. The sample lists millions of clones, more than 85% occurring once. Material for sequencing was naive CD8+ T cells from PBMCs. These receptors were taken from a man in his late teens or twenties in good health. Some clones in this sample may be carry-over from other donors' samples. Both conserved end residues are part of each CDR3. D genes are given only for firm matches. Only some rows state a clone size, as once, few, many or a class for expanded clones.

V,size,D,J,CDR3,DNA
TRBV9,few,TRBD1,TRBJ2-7,CASSVGTAYEQYF,TGTGCCAGCAGCGTTGGGACAGCCTACGAGCAGTACTTC
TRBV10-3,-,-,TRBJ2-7,CAISELGVYEQYF,TGTGCCATCAGTGAGCTGGGGGTATACGAGCAGTACTTC
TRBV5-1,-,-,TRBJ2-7,CASSGGDPIESEGEYF,TGCGCCAGCAGCGGCGGGGACCCGATAGAATCCGAAGGGGAGTACTTC
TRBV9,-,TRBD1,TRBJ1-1,CASSVGRRDSYASDSLFF,TGTGCCAGCAGCGTAGGACGCCGGGACAGTTACGCCTCCGATTCGCTTTTCTTT
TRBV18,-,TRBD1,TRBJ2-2,CASSPGTGVPNTGELFF,TGTGCCAGCTCACCCGGGACAGGGGTACCGAACACCGGGGAGCTGTTTTTT
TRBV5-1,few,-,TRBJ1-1,CASSYSLNTEAFF,TGCGCCAGCAGCTATTCGTTGAACACTGAAGCTTTCTTT
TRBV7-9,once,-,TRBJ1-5,CASSYWERAYSNQPQHF,TGTGCCAGCAGCTACTGGGAAAGGGCTTATAGCAATCAGCCCCAGCATTTT
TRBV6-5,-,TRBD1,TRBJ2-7,CAIVRDRGSYEQYF,TGTGCCATCGTGCGGGACAGGGGTTCCTACGAGCAGTACTTC
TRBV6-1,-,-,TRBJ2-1,CASSEARKIPNEQFF,TGTGCCAGCAGTGAAGCGAGAAAGATACCCAATGAGCAGTTCTTC
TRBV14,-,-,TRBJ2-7,CASSQDRAYEQYF,TGTGCCAGCAGCCAAGACAGGGCTTACGAGCAGTACTTC
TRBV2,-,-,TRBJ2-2,CASSNRDGGPNAGELFF,TGTGCCAGCAGTAACAGGGACGGCGGCCCGAACGCCGGGGAGCTGTTTTTT
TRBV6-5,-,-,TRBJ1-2,CASSYLGQPPYGYTF,TGTGCCAGCAGTTACCTTGGGCAGCCTCCTTATGGCTACACCTTC
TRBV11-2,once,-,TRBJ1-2,CASSSQLQESNYGYTF,TGTGCCAGCAGCTCTCAGCTACAGGAGTCTAACTATGGCTACACCTTC
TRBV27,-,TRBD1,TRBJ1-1,CASSYGQGAGNEAFF,TGTGCCAGCAGTTACGGTCAGGGGGCCGGGAATGAAGCTTTCTTT
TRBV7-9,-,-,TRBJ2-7,CASSLVGGGYEQYF,TGTGCCAGCAGCTTAGTGGGGGGTGGCTACGAGCAGTACTTC
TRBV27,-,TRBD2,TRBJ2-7,CASSTSRAGGWARVQYF,TGTGCCAGCAGCACCTCGAGAGCGGGAGGATGGGCCAGAGTGCAGTACTTC
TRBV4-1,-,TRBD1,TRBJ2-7,CASSQGQGNYEQYF,TGCGCCAGCAGCCAAGGACAGGGGAACTACGAGCAGTACTTC
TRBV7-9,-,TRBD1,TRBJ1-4,CASSLGTGSNEKLFF,TGTGCCAGCAGCTTAGGGACAGGGTCTAATGAAAAACTGTTTTTT
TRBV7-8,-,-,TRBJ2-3,CASSFQHPSTDTQYF,TGTGCCAGCAGCTTTCAGCACCCTAGCACAGATACGCAGTATTTT
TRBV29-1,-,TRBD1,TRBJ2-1,CSVGRDSSYNEQFF,TGCAGCGTTGGCCGGGACAGCTCCTACAATGAGCAGTTCTTC
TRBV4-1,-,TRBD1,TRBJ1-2,CASSQDLRDRQDGYTF,TGCGCCAGCAGCCAAGATCTCCGGGACAGGCAGGATGGCTACACCTTC
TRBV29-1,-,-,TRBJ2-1,CSVDAADRILLGEQFF,TGCAGCGTTGACGCCGCCGACAGAATCCTCCTCGGGGAGCAGTTCTTC
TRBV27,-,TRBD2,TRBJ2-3,CASSFFTGGPDTQYF,TGTGCCAGCAGTTTTTTTACGGGAGGGCCGGATACGCAGTATTTT
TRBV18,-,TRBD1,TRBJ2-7,CASSAGQASEQYF,TGTGCCAGCTCGGCTGGACAGGCCTCCGAGCAGTACTTC
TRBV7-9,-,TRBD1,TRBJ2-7,CASSPRGQGAYEQYF,TGTGCCAGCAGCCCCAGGGGACAGGGGGCTTACGAGCAGTACTTC
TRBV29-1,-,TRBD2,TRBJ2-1,CSVAGGSWTSGRNEQFF,TGCAGCGTTGCAGGGGGCTCCTGGACTAGCGGCCGCAATGAGCAGTTCTTC
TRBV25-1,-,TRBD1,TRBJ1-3,CATREQGTGNTIYF,TGTGCCACGAGAGAACAGGGGACTGGAAACACCATATATTTT
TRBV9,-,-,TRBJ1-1,CASGSGTKDTEAFF,TGTGCCAGCGGTTCAGGGACAAAAGACACTGAAGCTTTCTTT
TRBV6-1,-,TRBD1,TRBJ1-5,CASSESNIDRDNQPQHF,TGTGCCAGCAGTGAATCAAACATCGACAGGGACAATCAGCCCCAGCATTTT
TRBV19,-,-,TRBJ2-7,CASSPGQGTYEQYF,TGTGCCAGTAGCCCCGGCCAGGGGACCTACGAGCAGTACTTC
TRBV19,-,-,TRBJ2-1,CASTPPVGDNRPLNEQFF,TGTGCCAGTACCCCCCCGGTTGGGGACAATCGCCCTTTGAATGAGCAGTTCTTC
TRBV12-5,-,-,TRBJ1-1,CASGLGREGQNTEAFF,TGTGCTAGTGGTTTGGGCAGGGAAGGACAGAACACTGAAGCTTTCTTT
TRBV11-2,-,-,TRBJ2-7,CASSTTGGQYF,TGTGCCAGCAGCACTACCGGGGGGCAGTACTTC
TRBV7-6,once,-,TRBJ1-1,CASSLAPRVVRQTTEAFF,TGTGCCAGCAGCTTAGCTCCCCGGGTGGTCCGGCAGACCACTGAAGCTTTCTTT
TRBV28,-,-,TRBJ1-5,CASSSPQDGSNQPQHF,TGTGCCAGCAGTTCCCCCCAGGACGGGTCCAATCAGCCCCAGCATTTT
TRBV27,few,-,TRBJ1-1,CASSLFGGPEAFF,TGTGCCAGCAGTTTATTCGGGGGTCCTGAAGCTTTCTTT
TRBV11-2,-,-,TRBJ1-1,CASSPEGRLNTEAFF,TGTGCCAGCAGCCCCGAGGGCCGGTTGAACACTGAAGCTTTCTTT
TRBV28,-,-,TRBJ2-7,CASSFSGKSSYEQYF,TGTGCCAGCAGTTTTTCAGGAAAGAGCTCCTACGAGCAGTACTTC
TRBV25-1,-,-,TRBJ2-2,CASRLAETNTGELFF,TGTGCCAGCAGATTGGCAGAAACGAACACCGGGGAGCTGTTTTTT
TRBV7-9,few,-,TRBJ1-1,CASSLVGNTEAFF,TGTGCCAGCAGCTTAGTAGGGAACACTGAAGCTTTCTTT
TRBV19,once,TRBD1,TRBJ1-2,CASWTGYGYTF,TGTGCCAGTTGGACAGGGTATGGCTACACCTTC
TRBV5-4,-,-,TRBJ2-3,CASSLAGPTDTQYF,TGTGCCAGCAGCTTGGCCGGGCCAACAGATACGCAGTATTTT
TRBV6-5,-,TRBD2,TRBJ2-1,CASRDYGGSYNEQFF,TGTGCCAGCAGAGATTACGGGGGGTCCTACAATGAGCAGTTCTTC
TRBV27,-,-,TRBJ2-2,CASSLSGAGELFF,TGTGCCAGCAGTTTATCAGGGGCCGGGGAGCTGTTTTTT